These 3 T cell receptor beta chains came from one sample sequenced in a study of cytomegalovirus exposure and HLA in healthy donors. The PCR contained 60 Vbeta and 13 Jbeta primers. Using immunoSEQ multiplex PCR, the repertoire was profiled, and TCRdb retains in-frame clones only, with some absent. The sample yields around 270,000 clones, 80% seen once. The specimen was PBMCs. These receptors were obtained from a girl aged 2-9 years in good health and CMV-seronegative.

The sample holds a few counts of this clone. J is TRBJ1-6 and V is TRBV27; the match to TRBD1 covers 8 bases. The V gene end was trimmed by 3 bases and the J gene end by 9 bases; junction bases not matched to a gene: 4. This CDR3 region has 14 residues. The germline V gene has CDR1 MNHEY and CDR2 SMNVEV (reference sequence). The DNA of the CDR3 is TGTGCCAGCAGTTTTTCAGGGGGCACTTCACCCCTCCACTTT. Translated, it gives CASSFSGGTSPLHF.

The chain couples TRBV7-6 to TRBJ2-1, with D possibly TRBD2 on 6 matching bases. CDR1 SGHVS and CDR2 FNYEAQ come from the germline V gene. The germline V and J ends were trimmed by 1 base and 1 base, with 14 bases remaining between them. The CDR3 covers 17 residues. CDR3 in DNA: TGTGCCAGCAGCTTAGTCTTTAGCGGAGTATCCTACAATGAGCAGTTCTTC. This gives the protein CASSLVFSGVSYNEQFF.

The chain carries TRBV9 and TRBJ2-1; 10 nucleotides agree with TRBD2. Trimming cost V 3 bases and J 3 bases; bases outside gene matches: 3. The germline gives CDR1 SGDLS, CDR2 YYNGEE. This CDR3 is 15 amino acids long. CDR3 sequence: CASSASGSRYNEQFF. In DNA, the CDR3 is TGTGCCAGCAGCGCTAGCGGGAGTCGCTACAATGAGCAGTTCTTC.